The 32 T cell receptor beta chains below were found in one sample sequenced in a study of cytomegalovirus exposure and HLA in healthy donors. Repertoires were generated with immunoSEQ multiplex PCR, while TCRdb's copy carries only in-frame clones and drops some. The repertoire has fewer than 140,000 clones, roughly nine tenths of them found once; the top ten carry 1.5% to 2%. Sequencing was performed on PBMCs. The receptors come from a young woman in good health and CMV-seropositive.

This chain connects TRBV28 to TRBJ2-7; 7 bases match TRBD2. Germline CDR1 and CDR2: MDHEN and SYDVKM. CDR3 length: 12 amino acids. Trimming cost V 6 bases and J 3 bases; bases outside gene matches: 2. Written as DNA, the CDR3 is TGTGCCAGCAGCACGGGGGGCTACGAGCAGTACGTC. Translated, it gives CASSTGGYEQYV.

This clone was recorded once. V usage is TRBV27 and J usage is TRBJ1-1, with D unclear. CDR1 and CDR2 from the germline V gene are MNHEY and SMNVEV (reference sequence). The CDR3 runs to 13 residues. V was trimmed by 5 bases and J by 6 bases, leaving 13 bases between them. The CDR3 coding sequence is TGTGCCAGCAGTCGTTTCGGGTCCTCTGAAGCTTTCTTT. The encoded protein is CASSRFGSSEAFF.

A single count supports this clone. This chain connects TRBV9 to TRBJ1-2; D remains unclear. Trimming shortened V by 0 bases and J by 2 bases, and 11 bases separated the two germline ends. The CDR3 loop spans 15 amino acids. Germline CDR1 is SGDLS and CDR2 is YYNGEE. In nucleotides, the CDR3 is TGTGCCAGCAGCGTAGGAAGAGGGATAAACTATGGCTACACCTTC. Amino acids: CASSVGRGINYGYTF.

The chain joins TRBV28 to TRBJ2-3; 7 bases map to TRBD1. Germline CDR1 is MDHEN and CDR2 is SYDVKM. The CDR3 length is 15 residues. The V and J ends lost 5 bases and 2 bases, in that order; junction bases with no gene match: 7. CDR3 DNA sequence: TGTGCCAGCAGTCCCTCGACAGGGCCCACAGATACGCAGTATTTT. It is translated as CASSPSTGPTDTQYF.

This clone was seen once. J is TRBJ1-5 and V is TRBV18; 9 positions match TRBD1. J was trimmed by 4 bases and V by 0 bases; bases with no gene match: 1. The CDR3 consists of 15 residues. Germline CDR1 KGHSH, CDR2 LQKENI. The CDR3, as DNA: TGTGCCAGCTCACCACCGGACAGGGGTAATCAGCCCCAGCATTTT. Translation gives CASSPPDRGNQPQHF.

This clone was recorded once. The chain combines TRBV19 with TRBJ1-5, with D possibly TRBD1 on 5 matching bases. The germline V gene has CDR1 LNHDA and CDR2 SQIVND (reference sequence). V dropped 3 bases and J dropped 1 base, with 16 bases sitting between them. This CDR3 region has 17 residues. The CDR3 loop reads CASSIGRTRESNQPQHF. DNA for the CDR3: TGTGCCAGTAGTATTGGTCGCACCAGGGAAAGCAATCAGCCCCAGCATTTT.

This clone was seen only once. The same CDR3 can be traced to other DNA sequences in this sample. The chain combines TRBV6-1 with TRBJ2-7; 10 positions match TRBD1. The germline gives CDR1 MNHNS, CDR2 SASEGT. This CDR3 comprises 14 residues. With V trimmed by 3 bases and J by 2 bases, 1 base remained unmatched. The CDR3 loop is CASSETGGTYEQYF. The CDR3 coding sequence is TGTGCCAGCAGTGAGACAGGGGGCACCTACGAGCAGTACTTC.

This clone occurred a few times. V gene TRBV6-4 combines with J gene TRBJ1-2; 7 bases are a match to TRBD1. Looked up from germline, CDR1 is MRHNA and CDR2 is SNTAGT. The length of the CDR3 is 13 residues. Losses at the gene ends were 4 bases for V and 5 bases for J; bases not matched to a gene: 4. The CDR3 DNA reads as TGTGCCAGCAGTGCGGCAGGGGGATATGGCTACACCTTC. This translates into CASSAAGGYGYTF.

V is TRBV29-1 and J is TRBJ1-3; a possible D gene is TRBD1 (6 bases). The CDR3 spans 13 residues. Deletions cut 3 bases from V and 2 bases from J, with 8 bases between. CDR1 is SQVTM and CDR2 is ANQGSEA in the germline V gene. The CDR3 DNA sequence: TGCAGCGTTGATGAGGGGGCTGGAAACACCATATATTTT. It translates to CSVDEGAGNTIYF.

This chain joins TRBV9 and TRBJ1-6; possibly TRBD1 for D (5 bases). V gave up 0 bases and J gave up 8 bases, with 15 bases separating them. This CDR3 contains 16 residues. CDR1 is SGDLS and CDR2 is YYNGEE in the germline V gene. The CDR3 DNA sequence: TGTGCCAGCAGCGTAGGTGGGGGGGATGACCATTCACCCCTCCACTTT. Amino acids: CASSVGGGDDHSPLHF.

The chain is built from TRBV2 and TRBJ1-6; 9 nucleotides match TRBD1. This CDR3 is built from 17 residues. Per the germline V gene, CDR1 is SNHLY and CDR2 is FYNNEI. J gave up 2 bases and V 8 bases, and 10 bases lay outside the gene matches. CDR3 DNA sequence: TGTGCCAGCGGCTCTAGGACAGGGGAGGCCTATAATTCACCCCTCCACTTT. Translated, it gives CASGSRTGEAYNSPLHF.

The J gene is TRBJ1-1, the V gene TRBV11-2; 7 nucleotides line up with TRBD1. From germline, CDR1 is SGHAT and CDR2 FQNNGV. With 5 bases clipped from V and 5 bases from J, the junction kept 11 bases outside the gene matches. This CDR3 spans 15 amino acids. Written as DNA, the CDR3 is TGTGCCAGCAGCCCGATGAAGGGGGCCGGTACTGAAGCTTTCTTT. This codes for CASSPMKGAGTEAFF.

This chain joins TRBV28 and TRBJ2-4; D ambiguous. Deletions cut 3 bases from V and 6 bases from J, with 9 bases between. This CDR3 is built from 13 residues. Germline V gives CDR1 MDHEN, CDR2 SYDVKM. In nucleotides, the CDR3 is TGTGCCAGCAGTTTGCCCAGTTCAAACATTCAGTACTTC. Encoded protein: CASSLPSSNIQYF. Together with reference TRBV28 and TRBJ2-4, the CDR3 gives the full variable domain: DVKVTQSSRYLVKRTGEKVFLECVQDMDHENMFWYRQDPGLGLRLIYFSYDVKMKEKGDIPEGYSVSREKKERFSLILESASTNQTSMYLCASSLPSSNIQYFGAGTRLSVL.

CDR3 amino acids: CASSQADWRSGANVLTF. In DNA form, the CDR3 reads TGCGCCAGCAGCCAAGCGGACTGGCGCTCTGGGGCCAACGTCCTGACTTTC. The chain has TRBV4-1 and TRBJ2-6, with D perhaps matching TRBD2 (5 bases). The length of the CDR3 is 17 residues. Deletions cut 1 base from V and 0 bases from J, with 10 bases between. Per the germline V gene, CDR1 is MGHRA and CDR2 is YSYEKL.

The chain is built from TRBV7-9 and TRBJ1-3; D possibly corresponds to TRBD1 (5 bases). Germline V lookup: CDR1 SEHNR, CDR2 FQNEAQ (reference sequence). CDR3 length: 16 residues. Deletions cut 2 bases from V and 0 bases from J, with 11 bases between. The DNA of the CDR3 is TGTGCCAGCAGCTTATCAGGGCCTATCTCTGGAAACACCATATATTTT. This translates into CASSLSGPISGNTIYF.

The V gene is TRBV27, the J gene TRBJ2-5, with D perhaps matching TRBD2 (5 bases). Trimming cost V 5 bases and J 5 bases, with 12 bases left between them. Per germline, CDR1 MNHEY and CDR2 SMNVEV (reference sequence). The CDR3 extends over 13 amino acids. The CDR3 sequence: CASSRTWPETQYF. The CDR3 DNA reads TGTGCCAGCAGTCGGACTTGGCCGGAGACCCAGTACTTC.

In this sample, this clone turned up a few times. J is TRBJ2-2 and V is TRBV19, with a weak D call TRBD2 (7 bases). CDR1 and CDR2 (germline): LNHDA, SQIVND (reference sequence). V shed 6 bases and J shed 7 bases, with 15 bases lying between them. The CDR3 has 14 amino acids. CDR3 bases: TGTGCCAGTAGAAAGGGGGGGGTTGGCGGGGAGCTGTTTTTT. Encoded protein: CASRKGGVGGELFF. The variable domain in full, with the rest retrieved from reference TRBV19 and TRBJ2-2, is DGGITQSPKYLFRKEGQNVTLSCEQNLNHDAMYWYRQDPGQGLRLIYYSQIVNDFQKGDIAEGYSVSREKKESFPLTVTSAQKNPTAFYLCASRKGGVGGELFFGEGSRLTVL.

The V call is TRBV25-1, the J call TRBJ1-4; tentative D call: TRBD1 (6 bases). Trimming removed 2 bases at V and 7 bases at J, with 11 bases between. The CDR3 extends over 14 amino acids. Germline CDR1 MGHDK, CDR2 SYGVNS. The CDR3 coding sequence is TGTGCCAGCAGTGAAGGGGGGGCGGGTGAAAAACTGTTTTTT. Translation: CASSEGGAGEKLFF.

This rearrangement joins TRBV19 to TRBJ1-2; tentative D call: TRBD1 (6 bases). Germline lookup yields CDR1 LNHDA and CDR2 SQIVND (reference sequence). The V end was cut by 9 bases, the J end by 8 bases, with 13 bases between. This CDR3 contains 11 residues. The CDR3 sequence is CASRRGQGYTF. The CDR3 DNA is TGTGCCAGCCGAAGGGGACAAGGCTACACCTTC.

This chain links TRBV27 with TRBJ1-6; the match to TRBD1 covers 7 bases. V shed 2 bases and J 4 bases; nucleotides not matched to a gene: 8. The CDR3 is made up of 17 amino acids. Germline CDR1 reads MNHEY; CDR2 reads SMNVEV (reference sequence). The CDR3 loop reads CASSLLGRGLYNSPLHF. The DNA for the CDR3 is TGTGCCAGCAGTTTACTTGGAAGGGGGCTTTATAATTCACCCCTCCACTTT.

The gene calls are TRBV6-6 and TRBJ2-2; 7 bases map to TRBD1. V was pared by 5 bases and J by 5 bases, with 11 bases of the junction left unmatched. The CDR3 extends over 16 amino acids. In germline, CDR1 is MNHNY, CDR2 SVGAGI (reference sequence). CDR3 in amino acids: CASSPIGQAYTGELFF. DNA for the CDR3: TGTGCCAGCAGTCCTATTGGACAGGCGTATACCGGGGAGCTGTTTTTT.

This chain links TRBV6-1 with TRBJ1-5; D is undetermined. This CDR3 has 13 amino acids. Trimming cost V 8 bases and J 4 bases, with 12 bases left between them. Germline lookup yields CDR1 MNHNS and CDR2 SASEGT. The CDR3 reads CASEGLRNQPQHF. Here the CDR3 DNA reads TGTGCCAGCGAAGGACTTAGGAATCAGCCCCAGCATTTT.

The rearrangement uses TRBV19 and TRBJ2-2; 8 nucleotides align to TRBD2. The CDR3 has 15 residues. Germline-derived CDR1 and CDR2 are LNHDA and SQIVND (reference sequence). Unmatched junction bases numbered 6, after V lost 3 bases and J lost 6 bases. The CDR3 protein is CASSIGTRGAGELFF. CDR3 coding DNA: TGTGCCAGTAGTATCGGGACTAGGGGAGCCGGGGAGCTGTTTTTT.

The chain joins TRBV7-9 to TRBJ2-5; 15 bases are shared with TRBD2. J was trimmed by 4 bases and V by 5 bases; bases with no gene match: 2. The germline V gene encodes CDR1 SEHNR and CDR2 FQNEAQ (reference sequence). CDR3 length equals 15 residues. The CDR3 region is CASSTGLAGGETQYF. CDR3 DNA: TGTGCCAGCAGCACGGGACTAGCGGGGGGAGAGACCCAGTACTTC.

The chain combines TRBV20-1 with TRBJ1-4; no reliable D call. Trimming removed 6 bases from V and 7 bases from J, with 9 bases in between. Germline V gene data show CDR1 as DFQATT and CDR2 as SNEGSKA (reference sequence). The CDR3 loop spans 11 amino acids. The CDR3: CSARSPEKLFF. The CDR3 DNA reads as TGCAGTGCCAGGTCACCTGAAAAACTGTTTTTT.

The rearrangement uses TRBV7-9 and TRBJ2-6; TRBD2 is a possible D gene (5 bases). V lost 3 bases to trimming and J lost 2 bases, with 5 bases between them. The CDR3 length is 14 residues. Germline CDR1 SEHNR, CDR2 FQNEAQ (reference sequence). DNA for the CDR3: TGTGCCAGCAGCTTGGAGGCTGGGGCCAACGTCCTGACTTTC. Its translation: CASSLEAGANVLTF.

J is TRBJ1-5 and V is TRBV7-9; D unresolved. Trimming stripped 7 bases from V and 5 bases from J, with 12 bases between. The CDR3 extends over 13 amino acids. Germline CDR1 reads SEHNR; CDR2 reads FQNEAQ (reference sequence). The CDR3 region has the DNA TGTGCCAGCACCTTTTCCGGAGATCAGCCCCAGCATTTT. Its translation: CASTFSGDQPQHF.

The rearrangement uses TRBV6-6 and TRBJ2-2; 8 bases agree with TRBD1. V trimming: 6 bases; J trimming: 4 bases; junction bases outside the gene matches: 1. The CDR3 spans 13 residues. The germline CDR1 and CDR2 sequences are MNHNY and SVGAGI (reference sequence). CDR3 sequence: CASSRGRTGELFF. In nucleotides, the CDR3 is TGTGCCAGCAGCAGGGGGCGCACCGGGGAGCTGTTTTTT.

The gene calls are TRBV6-5 and TRBJ1-1, with 7 bases identical to TRBD1. CDR1 and CDR2 (germline): MNHEY, SVGAGI. The ends lost 2 bases at V and 3 bases at J; junction bases unmatched: 0. The CDR3 is made up of 13 amino acids. The CDR3 sequence: CASSYTGDTEAFF. The CDR3 DNA sequence: TGTGCCAGCAGTTACACAGGGGACACTGAAGCTTTCTTT.

CDR3 in DNA: TGTGCCAGCAGTTTATCTGCAGGCAATCAGCCCCAGCATTTT. It specifies CASSLSAGNQPQHF. The chain has TRBV27 and TRBJ1-5; D call uncertain. Trimming removed 0 bases from V and 2 bases from J, with 5 bases in between. The CDR3 is 14 amino acids. Germline-derived CDR1 and CDR2 are MNHEY and SMNVEV (reference sequence).

The gene calls are TRBV9 and TRBJ2-1; D not resolved. Germline-derived CDR1 and CDR2 are SGDLS and YYNGEE. The CDR3 consists of 16 residues. V was clipped by 0 bases and J by 6 bases, with 16 bases between them. The CDR3 region has the DNA TGTGCCAGCAGCGTAGAAACTATGGCCTTTGGCAATGAGCAGTTCTTC. This translates into CASSVETMAFGNEQFF.

The CDR3 protein is CASSLIGGNLHLPNEQFF. The CDR3 DNA follows: TGTGCCAGCAGTTTGATCGGGGGGAACCTACATTTACCCAATGAGCAGTTCTTC. The chain has TRBV28 and TRBJ2-1, with 7 bases matching TRBD2. The V gene end was trimmed by 3 bases and the J gene end by 6 bases; junction bases not matched to a gene: 17. CDR1 is MDHEN and CDR2 is SYDVKM in the germline V gene. The CDR3 contains 18 residues.